This TCR beta chain was identified in a study of T cell responses to AZD1222 COVID-19 vaccine. Study observations and caveats: Spike regions recognized by vaccine-associated CD4 TCRs spanned the protein, led by 160-218 and 743-854.

Concerning this clone: Its antigen is not identified.

V was clipped by 0 bases and J by 3 bases, with 3 bases between them. The germline V gene has CDR1 DFQATT and CDR2 SNEGSKA (reference sequence). The CDR3 has 11 residues. TCRdb's table, derived via immunoSEQ multiplex PCR, lists solely in-frame clones and lacks some. The table lists roughly 100,000 clones, over 70% of them singletons. This receptor was taken from an adult in good health. The sample here was peripheral blood, taken on day 0 of AZD1222 vaccination. The chain carries TRBV20-1 and TRBJ2-7; D is ambiguous. CDR3 sequence reads: CSAREFYEQYF. CDR3 coding DNA: TGCAGTGCTAGAGAGTTCTACGAGCAGTACTTC.